The rows below give T cell receptor beta chains drawn from one sample of a study of immune heterogeneity within non-small cell lung tumors. TCRdb analysed the multiplex PCR reads with MiXCR anew, one entry per CDR3 protein. The data contain approximately 9,600 distinct CDR3 sequences, 26% of them singletons. The sequencing sample was made of lung tumor tissue. The receptors derive from a woman aged 45-65 years with non-small cell lung cancer. Each CDR3 is given with its conserved first and last residue. A D gene is named only where the DNA matches it firmly. Size is stated for part of the rows, as once, few or many counts, or as a class when the clone is expanded.

J	V	size	D	DNA	CDR3
TRBJ2-7	TRBV6-1	medium-sized	TRBD1	TGTGCCAGCAGTGGCGCCTTGACAGGGGCGGTCCGCGAGCAGTACTTC	CASSGALTGAVREQYF
TRBJ1-6	TRBV3-1	medium-sized	-	TGTGCCAGCAGCCAAGTTTTCGACTCACCCCTCCACTTT	CASSQVFDSPLHF
TRBJ2-1	TRBV20-1	medium-sized	TRBD1	TGCAGTGCATCCGGGACAGCTTACAATGAGCAGTTCTTC	CSASGTAYNEQFF
TRBJ2-1	TRBV6-1	many	TRBD2	TGTGCCAGCAGGTCCCTAGCGGGAGGGCCATCTGAGCAGTTCTTC	CASRSLAGGPSEQFF
TRBJ2-7	TRBV7-9	-	-	TGTGCCAGCAGCTCGACAGGTAAGACGGTCGAGCAGTACTTC	CASSSTGKTVEQYF
TRBJ1-2	TRBV6-6	few	-	TGTGCCAGCAGTTACGACAGATCCTATGGCTACACCTTC	CASSYDRSYGYTF
TRBJ1-5	TRBV30	many	-	TGTGCCTGGAGTGTGGGGGTTGGGGACCAGCCCCAGCATTTT	CAWSVGVGDQPQHF
TRBJ2-1	TRBV6-1	many	TRBD1	TGTGCCAGCAGTGAAACAGGGGTATCCTACAATGAGCAGTTCTTC	CASSETGVSYNEQFF
TRBJ1-1	TRBV6-1	few	-	TGTGCCAGCGATTTGGGGCTGGCTGAAGCTTTCTTT	CASDLGLAEAFF
TRBJ2-7	TRBV20-1	-	TRBD1	TGCAGTGCTAGCCCGGGACAGGGGTTACGAATTAAAGTGCAGTACTTC	CSASPGQGLRIKVQYF
TRBJ2-3	TRBV20-1	-	TRBD2	TGCAGTGCTCCAAGCGGGATGACTACAGATACGCAGTATTTT	CSAPSGMTTDTQYF
TRBJ2-2	TRBV12-3/TRBV12-4	few	TRBD2	TGTGCCAGCAGTTTCATGTCGGGGGGGGGGACCGGGGAGCTGTTTTTT	CASSFMSGGGTGELFF
TRBJ1-2	TRBV7-2	many	-	TGTGCCAGCAGCTCAAACCCGAACTATGGCTACACCTTC	CASSSNPNYGYTF
TRBJ2-7	TRBV15	medium-sized	-	TGTGCCACCAGCCGGGACGGCTACGAGCAGTACTTC	CATSRDGYEQYF
TRBJ2-3	TRBV19	many	TRBD2	TGTGCCAGTAGTATAGATCGGGGACTAGGAATAGATACGCAGTATTTT	CASSIDRGLGIDTQYF
TRBJ2-7	TRBV20-1	many	TRBD1	TGCAGTGCTAGATCACCTGGGACAGGCACTCGCGAGCAGTACTTC	CSARSPGTGTREQYF
TRBJ2-7	TRBV5-1	medium-sized	-	TGCGCCAGCAGCTTGAAGGGGGTCTACGAGCAGTACTTC	CASSLKGVYEQYF
TRBJ1-6	TRBV6-1	many	-	TGTGCCAGCAGTTCGCGACAGAATTCACCCCTCCACTTT	CASSSRQNSPLHF
TRBJ2-1	TRBV24-1	-	TRBD2	TGTGCCACCAGTGATAGGGGGACTAGCGGGAGGCAGTTCTTC	CATSDRGTSGRQFF
TRBJ1-5	TRBV20-1	medium-sized	-	TGCAGTGCTAGACACCTGAGCAATCAGCCCCAGCATTTT	CSARHLSNQPQHF
TRBJ1-5	TRBV10-3	many	-	TGTGCCATCAGTGAGTCCGGGGACACATATAGCAATCAGCCCCAGCATTTT	CAISESGDTYSNQPQHF
TRBJ2-2	TRBV6-4	few	-	TGTGCCAGCAGTGCTTCGGAGGAGAACACCGGGGAGCTGTTTTTT	CASSASEENTGELFF
TRBJ1-2	TRBV2	-	-	TGTGCCGCATTGGTGCGCTATGGCTACACCTTC	CAALVRYGYTF
TRBJ1-2	TRBV6-1	-	-	TGTGCCAGCAGTGAAGTATTTGTCAGGGAGGGCTATGGCTACACCTTC	CASSEVFVREGYGYTF
TRBJ1-1	TRBV30	medium-sized	TRBD1	TGTGCCTGGAGTGTCCGGGACAGGGCCCAGGGGACTGAAGCTTTCTTT	CAWSVRDRAQGTEAFF
TRBJ2-1	TRBV5-1	many	TRBD2	TGCGCCAGCAGCTTGGGGGGGAGGGCCGACAATGAGCAGTTCTTC	CASSLGGRADNEQFF
TRBJ2-5	TRBV5-1	-	-	TGCGCCAGCAGCTTGACGGGAGATCGGGGGACCCAGTACTTC	CASSLTGDRGTQYF
TRBJ2-7	TRBV11-2	medium-sized	TRBD2	TGTGCCAGCAGCTTAGATTTTAGCGGGGGCCGGGCGCCCTACGAGCAGTACTTC	CASSLDFSGGRAPYEQYF
TRBJ1-1	TRBV15	many	-	TGTGCCACCAGCAGAGCGGGTTATGCGGAAGCTTTCTTT	CATSRAGYAEAFF
TRBJ1-1	TRBV12-3/TRBV12-4	many	-	TGTGCCAGCAGTTTACACAGTATGAACACTGAAGCTTTCTTT	CASSLHSMNTEAFF
TRBJ2-3	TRBV7-9	few	TRBD2	TGTGCCAGCAGCTTAGGACTAGCGGGGAGCACAGATACGCAGTATTTT	CASSLGLAGSTDTQYF
TRBJ2-7	TRBV27	many	-	TGTGCCAGCAGGGGGTGGATATCGTCCTCCTACGAGCAGTACTTC	CASRGWISSSYEQYF
TRBJ2-3	TRBV9	many	-	TGTGCCAGCAGCGTTTATCCCCAGGGTTCGGATACGCAGTATTTT	CASSVYPQGSDTQYF
TRBJ1-6	TRBV20-1	medium-sized	TRBD1	TGCAGTGCTAGCGGATGGGACAGGGGCTCACCCCTCCACTTT	CSASGWDRGSPLHF
TRBJ2-7	TRBV3-1	medium-sized	-	TGTGCCAGCAGCCAAGTAGGGGTCCTCACCTACGAGCAGTACTTC	CASSQVGVLTYEQYF
TRBJ1-6	TRBV28	many	-	TGTGCCAGCAGTTTATATGGGGGAGGAAATTCACCCCTCCACTTT	CASSLYGGGNSPLHF
TRBJ1-6	TRBV28	many	TRBD1	TGTGCCAGCAGTTTAGCGGGACAGTATTCACCCCTCCACTTT	CASSLAGQYSPLHF
TRBJ1-4	TRBV5-6	once	TRBD1	TGTGCCATCAGCCCGACAGGGGTTGAAAAACTGTTTTTT	CAISPTGVEKLFF
TRBJ1-3	TRBV3-1	many	TRBD1	TGTGCCAGCAGGACAGGGGGGGGAAACACCATATATTTT	CASRTGGGNTIYF
TRBJ2-7	TRBV11-1	many	TRBD2	TGTGCCAGCAGCTTGGGACTAGCGAACTACGAGCAGTACTTC	CASSLGLANYEQYF
TRBJ1-1	TRBV20-1	medium-sized	-	TGCAGTGCCCAACACGGTCTAAAAGCTTTCTTT	CSAQHGLKAFF
TRBJ2-3	TRBV28	many	-	TGTGCCAGCAGTTTTGTGGCGGGCACAGATACGCAGTATTTT	CASSFVAGTDTQYF
TRBJ1-3	TRBV27	-	TRBD1	TGTGCCAGCAGTGGGACAGCGTCTGGAAACACCATATATTTT	CASSGTASGNTIYF
TRBJ2-1	TRBV30	-	TRBD2	TGTGCCTGGAGTCGGGGGGGGGCATACAATGAGCAGTTCTTC	CAWSRGGAYNEQFF